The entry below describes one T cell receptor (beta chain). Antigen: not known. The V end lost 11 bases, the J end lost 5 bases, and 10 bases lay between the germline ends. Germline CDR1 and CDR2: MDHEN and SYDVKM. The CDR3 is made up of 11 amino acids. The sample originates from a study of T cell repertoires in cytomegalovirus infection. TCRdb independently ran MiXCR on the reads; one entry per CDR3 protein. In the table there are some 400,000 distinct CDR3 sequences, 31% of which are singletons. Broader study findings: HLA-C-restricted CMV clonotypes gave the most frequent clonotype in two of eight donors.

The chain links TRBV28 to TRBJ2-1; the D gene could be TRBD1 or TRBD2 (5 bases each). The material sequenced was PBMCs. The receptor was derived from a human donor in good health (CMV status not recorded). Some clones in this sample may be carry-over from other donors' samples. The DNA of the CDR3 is TGTGCCGCAACGGGACACAATGAGCAGTTCTTC. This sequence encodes CAATGHNEQFF.